One sample yielded the 7 T cell receptor beta chains listed below, sequenced in a study of T cell responses to AZD1222 COVID-19 vaccine. Assay: immunoSEQ multiplex PCR; the TCRdb copy retains only in-frame clones and omits some. The top ten hold about 2% of the sample, which has roughly 150,000 clones, approximately 90% seen once. The sequences come from peripheral blood, collected on day 0 of AZD1222 vaccination. These receptor sequences come from an adult in good health.

The chain carries TRBV6-5 and TRBJ1-1, with D possibly TRBD1 on 6 matching bases. Trimming cost V 6 bases and J 0 bases, with 11 bases left between them. There are 14 residues in the CDR3. Germline V lookup: CDR1 MNHEY, CDR2 SVGAGI. The CDR3 is CASRGGGMNTEAFF. For the CDR3, the DNA is TGTGCCAGCAGGGGAGGGGGGATGAACACTGAAGCTTTCTTT.

The chain employs TRBV6-5 and TRBJ2-7; D not certain. V dropped 7 bases and J dropped 8 bases, with 12 bases sitting between them. Germline loops: CDR1 MNHEY, CDR2 SVGAGI. CDR3 length: 11 amino acids. CDR3 bases: TGTGCCAGCAAAGGGTTGTTACAGCAGTACTTC. It yields the protein CASKGLLQQYF.

This chain uses TRBV5-1 with TRBJ2-3; the D is unclear. CDR3 length equals 19 residues. The germline gives CDR1 SGHRS, CDR2 YFSETQ. V lost 4 bases, J lost 2 bases, and 26 bases lay in between. CDR3 loop: CASSRWVHSSPVATDTQYF. The CDR3 DNA follows: TGCGCCAGCAGCCGGTGGGTGCACTCCTCACCTGTGGCCACAGATACGCAGTATTTT. The variable domain in full, completed from reference TRBV5-1 and TRBJ2-3, reads KAGVTQTPRYLIKTRGQQVTLSCSPISGHRSVSWYQQTPGQGLQFLFEYFSETQRNKGNFPGRFSGRQFSNSRSEMNVSTLELGDSALYLCASSRWVHSSPVATDTQYFGPGTRLTVL.

The V and J genes are TRBV28 and TRBJ2-2; 10 nucleotides agree with TRBD2. The CDR3 spans 17 residues. The V gene's germline CDR1 is MDHEN and CDR2 SYDVKM. The junction had 9 bases not matched to a gene; V was cut back by 6 bases and J by 2 bases. The CDR3 sequence is CASSTPLAGDNTGELFF. CDR3 sequence (DNA): TGTGCCAGCAGCACTCCTCTAGCGGGGGACAACACCGGGGAGCTGTTTTTT.

The V gene is TRBV27, the J gene TRBJ1-4; D gene ambiguous. The CDR3 runs 16 residues. V was trimmed by 5 bases and J by 0 bases, leaving 13 bases between them. Germline V gene sequence: CDR1 MNHEY, CDR2 SMNVEV (reference sequence). The chain's CDR3 is CASSHQLNPTNEKLFF. CDR3 in DNA: TGTGCCAGCAGTCATCAGCTCAACCCAACTAATGAAAAACTGTTTTTT.

The chain employs TRBV19 and TRBJ1-1; the D gene is possibly TRBD1 (5 bases). Per germline, CDR1 LNHDA and CDR2 SQIVND (reference sequence). The CDR3 has 13 amino acids. Trimming shortened V by 3 bases and J by 3 bases, and 8 bases separated the two germline ends. The DNA of the CDR3 is TGTGCCAGTAGTATTGGGGCACACACTGAAGCTTTCTTT. Protein product: CASSIGAHTEAFF.

The rearrangement joins TRBV5-6 to TRBJ1-1; 11 bases match TRBD1. The germline CDR1 and CDR2 sequences are SGHDT and YYEEEE. The CDR3 runs to 15 residues. Trimming removed 2 bases from V and 4 bases from J; junction bases left unmatched: 4. Written as DNA, the CDR3 is TGTGCCAGCAGCTTTCGGGGGACAGGGGGCACTGAAGCTTTCTTT. Translating gives CASSFRGTGGTEAFF. Full variable domain (remainder filled in from reference TRBV5-6 and TRBJ1-1): DAGVTQSPTHLIKTRGQQVTLRCSPKSGHDTVSWYQQALGQGPQFIFQYYEEEERQRGNFPDRFSGHQFPNYSSELNVNALLLGDSALYLCASSFRGTGGTEAFFGQGTRLTVV.